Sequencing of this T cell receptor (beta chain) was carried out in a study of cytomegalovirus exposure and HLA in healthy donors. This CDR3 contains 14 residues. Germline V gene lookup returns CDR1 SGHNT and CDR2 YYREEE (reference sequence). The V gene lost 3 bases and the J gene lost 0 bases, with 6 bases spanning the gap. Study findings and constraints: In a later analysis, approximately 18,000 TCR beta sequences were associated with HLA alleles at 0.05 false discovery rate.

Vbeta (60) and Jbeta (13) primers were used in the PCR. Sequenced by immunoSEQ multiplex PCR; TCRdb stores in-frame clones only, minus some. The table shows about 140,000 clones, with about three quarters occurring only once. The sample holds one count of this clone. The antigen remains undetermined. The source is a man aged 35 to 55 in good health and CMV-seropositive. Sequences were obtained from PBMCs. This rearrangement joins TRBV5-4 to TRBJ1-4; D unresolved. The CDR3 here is CASSSTATNEKLFF. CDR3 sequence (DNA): TGTGCCAGCAGCTCCACGGCAACTAATGAAAAACTGTTTTTT.